This T cell receptor beta chain was identified during a study of cytomegalovirus exposure and HLA in healthy donors. The V end lost 4 bases, the J end lost 6 bases, and 19 bases lay between the germline ends. The CDR3 is made up of 16 amino acids. Germline lookup yields CDR1 MNHEY and CDR2 SMNVEV (reference sequence). Profiling relied on immunoSEQ multiplex PCR, and the TCRdb table lists in-frame clones only, not all of them. The sample includes about 76,000 clones, 85% to 95% seen only once; the top ten take 0.5% to 0.75%. Broader study findings: It was 164 TCR beta chains that were listed as cytomegalovirus-associated. Generally TCR sequences proved uncommon, though certain public TCRs appeared in numerous donors.

A remark on this clone: Its antigen is undetermined.

This sequence was found in a young woman in good health and CMV-seronegative. The V and J genes are TRBV27 and TRBJ2-1; D remains unclear. Source material: PBMCs. As DNA, the CDR3 is TGTGCCAGCAGTTCCCGCGTGGCGGTTTCGGGCAATGAGCAGTTCTTC. This encodes CASSSRVAVSGNEQFF.